The source of this T cell receptor beta chain is a study of blood T cells in healthy people across ages. Study as a whole: Capture via template switching afforded approximately one barcoded beta molecule per two T cells. Study-level points and caveats: A roughly linear fall in TCR beta diversity per million T cells was seen with increasing age.

This clonotype was seen only a few times. Its matching antigen is unknown. PCR was performed a second time for about 7 to 12 cycles using a sample-barcoded 5' primer and a J-beta primer mix. TCRdb re-analysed the 5' RACE reads in MiXCR, keeping a single row per CDR3 protein. Among over 1,500,000 distinct CDR3 sequences listed, just under 50% were seen once. Samples had at least 7 million PBMCs isolated from them. RNA extraction gave at least 5 micrograms of total RNA per sample. This clonotype was sampled from a woman in her thirties or forties in good health. The sample taken for sequencing was blood.

The DNA for the CDR3 is TGTGCCAGCAGCAACCGGGACCCTACCGACAATGAGCAGTTCTTC. Its protein product is CASSNRDPTDNEQFF. The chain joins TRBV7-2 to TRBJ2-1; possibly TRBD1 or TRBD2 for D (5 bases each). V was shortened by 5 bases and J by 5 bases, with 16 bases between the two germline ends. Germline V CDR1 and CDR2: SGHTA, FQGNSA. The CDR3 is 15 amino acids.